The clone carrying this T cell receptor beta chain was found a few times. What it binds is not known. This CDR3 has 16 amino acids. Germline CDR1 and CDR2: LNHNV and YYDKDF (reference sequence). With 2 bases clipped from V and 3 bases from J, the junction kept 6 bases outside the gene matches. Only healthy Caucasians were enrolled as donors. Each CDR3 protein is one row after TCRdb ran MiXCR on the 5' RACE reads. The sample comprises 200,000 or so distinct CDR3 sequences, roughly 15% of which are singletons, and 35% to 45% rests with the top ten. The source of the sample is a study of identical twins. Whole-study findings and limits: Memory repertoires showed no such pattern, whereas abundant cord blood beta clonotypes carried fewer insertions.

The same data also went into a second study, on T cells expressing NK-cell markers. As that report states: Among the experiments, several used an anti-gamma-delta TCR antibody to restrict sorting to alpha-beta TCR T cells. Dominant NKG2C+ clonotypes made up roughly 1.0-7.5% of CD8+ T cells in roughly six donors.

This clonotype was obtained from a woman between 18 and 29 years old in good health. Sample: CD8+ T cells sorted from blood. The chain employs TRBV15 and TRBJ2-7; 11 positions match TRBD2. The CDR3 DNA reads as TGTGCCACCAGCAGAATTAGCGGGAGGGCCGTCTACGAGCAGTACTTC. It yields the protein CATSRISGRAVYEQYF.